One sample yielded the 31 T cell receptor beta chains listed below, sequenced in a study of long-term antiretroviral therapy in people with HIV (dated 2022 in TCRdb). The immunoSEQ hsTCRB v3.0 assay was used at survey level resolution for TRB variable region sequencing. The clones in this table, taken by TCRdb from immuneACCESS, are in-frame only. Not every clone is retained; where verified, under half of the shortfall comes from an unresolved V gene, and the cause of the rest is unknown. The sample has over 15,000 clones on record, over 70% of them singletons. Jointly, the top ten make up over 20% of the sample. The source material was unsorted PBMCs, sampled 2.1 years after starting antiretroviral therapy. Receptors originate from a middle-aged man with HIV.

This clone was picked up a small number of times. The chain carries TRBV7-6 and TRBJ1-4; D gene ambiguous. Germline V gene lookup returns CDR1 SGHVS and CDR2 FNYEAQ. CDR3 length: 15 amino acids. The V end lost 5 bases, the J end lost 2 bases, and 12 bases lay between the germline ends. The CDR3 DNA reads TGTGCCAGCAGCGGTCAAGGGCTTACTAATGAAAAACTGTTTTTT. It codes for CASSGQGLTNEKLFF.

The chain recombines TRBV9 with TRBJ2-1, with D maybe TRBD1 (6 bases). The V and J ends lost 0 bases and 1 base respectively, with 11 bases between them. The CDR3 is 16 residues long. Germline CDR1 reads SGDLS; CDR2 reads YYNGEE. The CDR3 spells CASSVGGGQSYNEQFF. DNA of the CDR3: TGTGCCAGCAGCGTAGGTGGAGGACAGTCCTACAATGAGCAGTTCTTC. Using reference TRBV9 and TRBJ2-1 for the parts outside the CDR3, the full variable domain is DSGVTQTPKHLITATGQRVTLRCSPRSGDLSVYWYQQSLDQGLQFLIQYYNGEERAKGNILERFSAQQFPDLHSELNLSSLELGDSALYFCASSVGGGQSYNEQFFGPGTRLTVL.

V is TRBV19 and J is TRBJ2-7; tentatively, D is TRBD1 or TRBD2 (5 bases each). The CDR3 sequence is 15 residues long. Trimming cost V 5 bases and J 1 base, with 15 bases left between them. Looked up from germline, CDR1 is LNHDA and CDR2 is SQIVND (reference sequence). The CDR3 DNA is TGTGCCAGTAGTCTACGATGGGGGATTTCCTACGAGCAGTACTTC. Protein: CASSLRWGISYEQYF.

The V and J genes are TRBV30 and TRBJ1-1; D is unresolved. This CDR3 is 10 amino acids long. Deletions cut 5 bases from V and 7 bases from J, with 8 bases between. Germline loops: CDR1 GTSNPN, CDR2 SVGIG (reference sequence). The CDR3 is CAWGEGEAFF. The CDR3 coding sequence is TGTGCCTGGGGGGAGGGTGAAGCTTTCTTT.

V and J are TRBV19 and TRBJ1-1, with 7 bases aligning to TRBD1. Trimming took 0 bases from V and 3 from J; bases not matched to a gene: 13. Germline V gene lookup returns CDR1 LNHDA and CDR2 SQIVND (reference sequence). This CDR3 is 18 amino acids long. The CDR3 region is CASSIDGRDSLGDTEAFF. The CDR3 DNA reads TGTGCCAGTAGTATAGACGGCCGGGACAGCCTTGGGGACACTGAAGCTTTCTTT.

V and J are TRBV6-1 and TRBJ1-1; 7 bases are a match to TRBD1. Germline V gene data show CDR1 as MNHNS and CDR2 as SASEGT. Trimming took 2 bases from V and 10 from J; bases not matched to a gene: 13. The CDR3 contains 15 residues. For the CDR3, the DNA is TGTGCCAGCAGTGAAAGTATACAGGGGATCCCGGGAGCTTTCTTT. Protein sequence: CASSESIQGIPGAFF.

The CDR3 nucleotides read TGTGCCAGCAGTTTTAGAGGCGACTACTCCTACGAGCAGTACTTC. This encodes CASSFRGDYSYEQYF. The chain uses TRBV28 and TRBJ2-7, with D possibly matching TRBD2 (5 bases). The CDR3 consists of 15 residues. Trimming took 3 bases from V and 0 from J, leaving 12 bases between them. From germline, CDR1 is MDHEN and CDR2 SYDVKM.

This chain joins TRBV18 and TRBJ2-6; unclear D gene. V was pared by 2 bases and J by 0 bases, with 5 bases between. This CDR3 has 15 amino acids. The germline gives CDR1 KGHSH, CDR2 LQKENI. CDR3 loop: CASSPISSGANVLTF. Here the CDR3 DNA reads TGTGCCAGCTCACCAATCAGCTCTGGGGCCAACGTCCTGACTTTC.

J is TRBJ2-1 and V is TRBV27, with TRBD2 matching over 7 bases. J was trimmed by 2 bases and V by 4 bases; bases with no gene match: 2. Germline CDR1 is MNHEY and CDR2 is SMNVEV (reference sequence). CDR3 length: 14 amino acids. CDR3 amino acids: CASSSAGAYNEQFF. Here the CDR3 DNA reads TGTGCCAGCAGTTCTGCGGGGGCCTACAATGAGCAGTTCTTC.

This sequence joins TRBV5-1 and TRBJ2-7, with D possibly matching TRBD1 (6 bases). V was cut by 2 bases and J by 5 bases, with 14 bases left in between. Germline V CDR1 and CDR2: SGHRS, YFSETQ. The CDR3 sequence is 14 residues long. The CDR3 reads CASSFAGDVNEQYF. In DNA form, the CDR3 reads TGCGCCAGCAGCTTCGCAGGGGATGTCAACGAGCAGTACTTC. Full variable domain (outside the CDR3, taken from reference TRBV5-1 and TRBJ2-7): KAGVTQTPRYLIKTRGQQVTLSCSPISGHRSVSWYQQTPGQGLQFLFEYFSETQRNKGNFPGRFSGRQFSNSRSEMNVSTLELGDSALYLCASSFAGDVNEQYFGPGTRLTVT.

The genes are TRBV5-1 and TRBJ1-1; no clear D. Trimming left V 0 bases short and J 1 base short, with 7 bases between. This CDR3 is 14 amino acids long. Germline V CDR1 and CDR2: SGHRS, YFSETQ. CDR3 in amino acids: CASSLAKGNTEAFF. The CDR3 region has the DNA TGCGCCAGCAGCTTGGCCAAAGGGAACACTGAAGCTTTCTTT.

V gene TRBV2 combines with J gene TRBJ1-1; unclear D gene. This CDR3 is 14 amino acids long. Trimming stripped 0 bases from V and 0 bases from J, with 5 bases between. The germline V gene has CDR1 SNHLY and CDR2 FYNNEI. CDR3 protein: CASSEAGLNTEAFF. DNA for the CDR3: TGTGCCAGCAGTGAAGCAGGGTTGAACACTGAAGCTTTCTTT.

Concerning this clone: The same CDR3 also results from other DNA sequences found in this sample. The chain joins TRBV5-4 to TRBJ1-2, with 7 bases matching TRBD1. CDR1 is SGHNT, CDR2 YYREEE, per germline (reference sequence). The CDR3 covers 14 residues. Losses at the gene ends were 2 bases for V and 2 bases for J; bases not matched to a gene: 3. The DNA for the CDR3 is TGTGCCAGCAGCTTACAGGACAGGAACTATGGCTACACCTTC. Translation: CASSLQDRNYGYTF.

The gene calls are TRBV2 and TRBJ2-1; D could derive from TRBD1 or TRBD2 (6 bases each). Per germline, CDR1 SNHLY and CDR2 FYNNEI. Trimming left V 6 bases short and J 4 bases short, with 19 bases between. The CDR3 has 16 amino acids. CDR3 DNA sequence: TGTGCCAGCAGCCCCGAGGGGGACTTTCTTTACAATGAGCAGTTCTTC. It encodes CASSPEGDFLYNEQFF.

The rearrangement joins TRBV29-1 to TRBJ1-2, with D perhaps matching TRBD1 (5 bases). CDR1 is SQVTM, CDR2 ANQGSEA, per germline. The CDR3 has 12 residues. V gave up 3 bases and J gave up 6 bases, with 11 bases separating them. The CDR3 DNA sequence: TGCAGCGTTGATATCAGGGCCCATGGCTACACCTTC. Its protein is CSVDIRAHGYTF.

The genes are TRBV19 and TRBJ2-7; TRBD2 matches at 9 bases. Germline CDR1 reads LNHDA; CDR2 reads SQIVND (reference sequence). Trimming took 5 bases from V and 6 from J; bases not matched to a gene: 2. The CDR3 runs 12 residues. The CDR3 protein is CASSAGGGEQYF. As DNA, the CDR3 is TGTGCCAGTAGTGCGGGGGGGGGCGAGCAGTACTTC.

The chain links TRBV7-6 to TRBJ1-5, with 8 bases fitting TRBD1. CDR3 length: 15 residues. J lost 4 bases, V lost 0 bases, and 2 bases had no gene match. Looked up from germline, CDR1 is SGHVS and CDR2 is FNYEAQ. This CDR3 is CASSLAGTGNQPQHF. CDR3 bases: TGTGCCAGCAGCTTAGCCGGGACAGGTAATCAGCCCCAGCATTTT.

The genes are TRBV29-1 and TRBJ2-2; D gene uncertain. Between the trimmed V and J ends, which lost 0 bases and 6 bases, there was a span of 14 bases. The CDR3 extends over 15 amino acids. The germline V gene has CDR1 SQVTM and CDR2 ANQGSEA. CDR3 loop: CSVEEARARPGELFF. DNA of the CDR3: TGCAGCGTTGAAGAAGCCCGGGCCCGGCCCGGGGAGCTGTTTTTT.

This clone is medium-sized in the sample. This chain joins TRBV7-9 and TRBJ2-1; D tentatively fits TRBD1 or TRBD2 (5 bases each). Trimming removed 11 bases at V and 7 bases at J, with 21 bases between. The germline CDR1 and CDR2 sequences are SEHNR and FQNEAQ (reference sequence). The CDR3 contains 14 residues. In DNA form, the CDR3 reads TGTGCCGCTCCCCCGCCGAGGGGCGGAAATGAGCAGTTCTTC. Its translation: CAAPPPRGGNEQFF.

The chain carries TRBV19 and TRBJ1-1; tentative D call: TRBD1 (6 bases). Trimming removed 7 bases from V and 5 bases from J, with 17 bases in between. This CDR3 is built from 14 residues. CDR1 is LNHDA, CDR2 SQIVND, per germline (reference sequence). CDR3 bases: TGTGCCAGTACCAGATGGGGGCTCAAGACTGAAGCTTTCTTT. Its translation is CASTRWGLKTEAFF.

The rearrangement links TRBV5-6 to TRBJ2-2; the D gene is possibly TRBD1 (5 bases). The length of the CDR3 is 15 residues. The V end was cut by 0 bases, the J end by 4 bases, with 10 bases between. Germline CDR1 and CDR2: SGHDT and YYEEEE. The CDR3 DNA reads as TGTGCCAGCAGCTTGGTGTACAGGTCCACCGGGGAGCTGTTTTTT. Translation gives CASSLVYRSTGELFF.

V is TRBV5-1 and J is TRBJ2-1, with D possibly TRBD1 on 6 matching bases. The CDR3 runs to 13 residues. CDR1 SGHRS and CDR2 YFSETQ come from the germline V gene. Trimming removed 3 bases from V and 9 bases from J, with 13 bases in between. CDR3 in amino acids: CASSSNRDAEQFF. In DNA form, the CDR3 reads TGCGCCAGCAGCTCCAACAGGGACGCTGAGCAGTTCTTC.

The chain is built from TRBV6-5 and TRBJ2-2; D may be TRBD1 (6 bases). The V gene lost 7 bases and the J gene lost 8 bases, with 11 bases spanning the gap. The CDR3 is 12 residues long. Per the germline V gene, CDR1 is MNHEY and CDR2 is SVGAGI. The chain's CDR3 is CASTQGSGELFF. As DNA, the CDR3 is TGTGCCAGCACCCAGGGGTCTGGGGAGCTGTTTTTT.

The chain joins TRBV11-3 to TRBJ2-7; TRBD1 might be the D (6 bases). The CDR3 is made up of 14 amino acids. The germline V and J ends were trimmed by 3 bases and 3 bases, with 12 bases remaining between them. Germline assignment: CDR1 SGHNT and CDR2 YENEEA. This CDR3 is CASSLGTLNYEQYF. The CDR3 DNA follows: TGTGCCAGCAGCTTGGGGACACTTAACTACGAGCAGTACTTC.

V gene TRBV7-9 combines with J gene TRBJ2-1; TRBD2 agrees at 8 bases. Germline CDR1 reads SEHNR; CDR2 reads FQNEAQ (reference sequence). The CDR3 has 17 residues. J gave up 2 bases and V 8 bases, and 14 bases lay outside the gene matches. CDR3 bases: TGTGCCAGCTGGGGGACTAGAGGTGGCGGGACCTACAATGAGCAGTTCTTC. As protein: CASWGTRGGGTYNEQFF.

The chain recombines TRBV14 with TRBJ2-1; TRBD2 aligns across 8 bases. This CDR3 comprises 17 residues. V lost 4 bases and J lost 7; bases outside the gene matches: 15. Germline V gene sequence: CDR1 SGHDN, CDR2 FVKESK. This CDR3 is CASSPKGGRGVGNEQFF. The CDR3 DNA sequence: TGTGCCAGCAGCCCGAAGGGAGGGCGGGGGGTAGGTAATGAGCAGTTCTTC.

The CDR3 sequence is CAWRAGVSSPLHF. CDR3 nucleotides: TGTGCCTGGAGGGCAGGTGTCAGTTCACCCCTCCACTTT. The chain couples TRBV30 to TRBJ1-6; D ambiguous. Trimming pared 3 bases from V and 9 bases from J, leaving 12 bases between. This CDR3 region has 13 residues. Germline values: CDR1 GTSNPN, CDR2 SVGIG (reference sequence).

The chain has TRBV6-1 and TRBJ2-7; 10 bases align to TRBD2. Germline CDR1 MNHNS, CDR2 SASEGT. Trimming removed 6 bases from V and 4 bases from J; junction bases left unmatched: 6. This CDR3 has 14 amino acids. The CDR3 loop reads CASRDSGGIYEQYF. The CDR3 coding sequence is TGTGCCAGCAGGGATAGCGGGGGGATTTACGAGCAGTACTTC.

The chain carries TRBV25-1 and TRBJ1-2; 10 nucleotides match TRBD1. With V trimmed by 4 bases and J by 9 bases, 5 bases remained unmatched. CDR3 length equals 13 residues. The germline V gene encodes CDR1 MGHDK and CDR2 SYGVNS. CDR3 nucleotides: TGTGCCAGCAGTGCCAGACAGGGGGCCAGCTACACCTTC. Protein sequence: CASSARQGASYTF.

This chain connects TRBV6-6 to TRBJ2-3; D not resolved. The V and J ends lost 7 bases and 3 bases respectively, with 17 bases between them. CDR1 MNHNY and CDR2 SVGAGI come from the germline V gene (reference sequence). This CDR3 region has 15 residues. For the CDR3, the DNA is TGTGCCAGCAACCTCGGACCGGCCGCGACAGATACGCAGTATTTT. Protein sequence: CASNLGPAATDTQYF.

J is TRBJ2-2 and V is TRBV14; D remains ambiguous. The germline gives CDR1 SGHDN, CDR2 FVKESK. V shed 4 bases and J shed 2 bases, with 2 bases lying between them. The CDR3 contains 12 residues. The CDR3 loop is CASSPNTGELFF. The CDR3, as DNA: TGTGCCAGCAGCCCCAACACCGGGGAGCTGTTTTTT. Using reference TRBV14 and TRBJ2-2 for the parts outside the CDR3, the full variable domain is EAGVTQFPSHSVIEKGQTVTLRCDPISGHDNLYWYRRVMGKEIKFLLHFVKESKQDESGMPNNRFLAERTGGTYSTLKVQPAELEDSGVYFCASSPNTGELFFGEGSRLTVL.